A single sample gave rise to the 27 T cell receptor beta chains below, sequenced in a study of blood T cell repertoires in COVID-19. This table comes from immunoSEQ multiplex PCR, and its TCRdb copy is limited to in-frame clones, with some not included. The table shows roughly 230,000 clones, with 85% occurring only once. The source material was peripheral blood. The receptors stem from a man aged 35 to 55 with acute or convalescent COVID-19.

V usage is TRBV19 and J usage is TRBJ2-3; D perhaps matches TRBD1 (5 bases). V was trimmed by 1 base and J by 0 bases, leaving 11 bases between them. CDR1 is LNHDA, CDR2 SQIVND, per germline (reference sequence). This CDR3 has 16 amino acids. The CDR3 DNA follows: TGTGCCAGTAGTATAGGGGGCAAATCTAGCACAGATACGCAGTATTTT. Its translation is CASSIGGKSSTDTQYF.

The genes are TRBV24-1 and TRBJ1-1; 8 bases agree with TRBD1. Germline V lookup: CDR1 KGHDR, CDR2 SFDVKD. V trimming: 9 bases; J trimming: 4 bases; junction bases outside the gene matches: 12. The CDR3 runs to 15 residues. The CDR3 region has the DNA TGTGCCACCCTGGGACAGGTGGTTTTAGGCACTGAAGCTTTCTTT. It yields the protein CATLGQVVLGTEAFF.

This chain connects TRBV5-4 to TRBJ1-2, with D possibly being TRBD1 (5 bases). The V gene's germline CDR1 is SGHNT and CDR2 YYREEE (reference sequence). V was cut by 1 base and J by 7 bases, with 17 bases left in between. The CDR3 loop spans 15 amino acids. CDR3 protein: CASSLWSGAAAGYTF. Written as DNA, the CDR3 is TGTGCCAGCAGCTTGTGGAGTGGGGCCGCCGCTGGCTACACCTTC.

The rearrangement uses TRBV10-3 and TRBJ2-5; TRBD1 aligns across 10 bases. The V segment lost 6 bases and the J segment 4 bases; nucleotides outside the gene matches: 5. This CDR3 comprises 14 residues. The germline V gene has CDR1 ENHRY and CDR2 SYGVKD. In nucleotides, the CDR3 is TGTGCCATCAGCTTGACAGGGGGCGCAGAGACCCAGTACTTC. Translation: CAISLTGGAETQYF.

The chain joins TRBV6-4 to TRBJ2-3; 8 positions agree with TRBD2. This CDR3 has 18 amino acids. Germline V CDR1 and CDR2: MRHNA, SNTAGT. J lost 2 bases, V lost 3 bases, and 13 bases had no gene match. The CDR3 loop reads CASSEDPPLAGPTDTQYF. The CDR3 nucleotides read TGTGCCAGCAGTGAAGACCCGCCGTTAGCGGGACCCACAGATACGCAGTATTTT.

V and J are TRBV2 and TRBJ2-4; maybe TRBD1 (6 bases). The CDR3 is 15 residues long. Germline values: CDR1 SNHLY, CDR2 FYNNEI. V lost 7 bases, J lost 1 base, and 14 bases lay in between. This CDR3 is CASTIDRFAKNIQYF. The CDR3 coding sequence is TGTGCCAGCACAATAGACAGGTTTGCCAAAAACATTCAGTACTTC.

The chain links TRBV5-6 to TRBJ2-3, with D perhaps TRBD2 (7 bases). Trimming removed 1 base from V and 3 bases from J, with 21 bases in between. In germline, CDR1 is SGHDT, CDR2 YYEEEE. This CDR3 spans 18 amino acids. As DNA, the CDR3 is TGTGCCAGCAGCTTGATCCCGGGGGGCGCTCCTAATACAGATACGCAGTATTTT. Protein: CASSLIPGGAPNTDTQYF.

V usage is TRBV5-5 and J usage is TRBJ2-1, with D hard to call. V was shortened by 1 base and J by 8 bases, with 13 bases between the two germline ends. This CDR3 spans 14 amino acids. From germline, CDR1 is SGHKS and CDR2 YYEKEE (reference sequence). In DNA, the CDR3 is TGTGCCAGCAGCTTGTGGCTAGTCCTTGATGAGCAGTTCTTC. Translated: CASSLWLVLDEQFF.

V and J are TRBV9 and TRBJ1-5, with 8 bases identical to TRBD1. Germline lookup yields CDR1 SGDLS and CDR2 YYNGEE. The CDR3 extends over 18 amino acids. After removal of 0 bases from V and 2 bases from J, the junction contained 10 bases not matched to a gene. The CDR3 here is CASSVVGQGAIGNQPQHF. CDR3 nucleotide sequence: TGTGCCAGCAGCGTAGTCGGACAGGGCGCCATAGGCAATCAGCCCCAGCATTTT.

The table lists this clone with a count of one. The chain is built from TRBV18 and TRBJ2-2, with a tentative D call TRBD1 (5 bases). With 4 bases removed from V and 5 bases from J, the gap between germline ends came to 5 bases. The CDR3 sequence is 12 residues long. Germline lookup yields CDR1 KGHSH and CDR2 LQKENI. The CDR3 sequence is CASSQGTGELFF. DNA of the CDR3: TGTGCCAGCTCACAGGGGACCGGGGAGCTGTTTTTT.

This sequence joins TRBV6-6 and TRBJ2-7, with 8 bases identical to TRBD1. With 4 bases clipped from V and 3 bases from J, the junction kept 8 bases outside the gene matches. From germline, CDR1 is MNHNY and CDR2 SVGAGI (reference sequence). The length of the CDR3 is 15 residues. The chain's CDR3 is CASSSGTGFNYEQYF. CDR3 coding DNA: TGTGCCAGCAGTTCCGGGACAGGTTTTAACTACGAGCAGTACTTC.

The V call is TRBV28, the J call TRBJ2-7; D may be TRBD2 (5 bases). This CDR3 spans 13 amino acids. Germline V gives CDR1 MDHEN, CDR2 SYDVKM. Trimming took off 4 bases at V and 6 bases at J, with 13 bases between the two ends. CDR3 protein: CASSSTSGFEQYF. CDR3 sequence (DNA): TGTGCCAGCAGTTCCACATCGGGATTCGAGCAGTACTTC.

The chain has TRBV6-5 and TRBJ2-2; D not certain. Germline V lookup: CDR1 MNHEY, CDR2 SVGAGI. The CDR3 length is 15 residues. The V end was cut by 0 bases, the J end by 4 bases, with 9 bases between. The CDR3 region has the DNA TGTGCCAGCAGTTACTCTCGGGTGGGCACCGGGGAGCTGTTTTTT. It codes for CASSYSRVGTGELFF.

The rearrangement joins TRBV4-2 to TRBJ2-2; weak D call: TRBD2 (7 bases). The V gene's germline CDR1 is LGHNA and CDR2 YNFKEQ. This CDR3 contains 14 residues. Trimming removed 5 bases from V and 4 bases from J, with 11 bases in between. The CDR3 here is CASSGGARTGELFF. The CDR3 DNA is TGTGCCAGCAGCGGGGGGGCTCGCACCGGGGAGCTGTTTTTT.

The chain recombines TRBV6-5 with TRBJ2-5; tentatively, D is TRBD1 (6 bases). The CDR3 contains 14 residues. V lost 5 bases and J 5 bases, leaving 15 bases between the germline ends. Germline V gene lookup returns CDR1 MNHEY and CDR2 SVGAGI. CDR3 coding DNA: TGTGCCAGCAGTCCAGGGGATTGGCGGGAGACCCAGTACTTC. It codes for CASSPGDWRETQYF.

This clone was detected only a few times. The genes are TRBV5-6 and TRBJ2-1; the D gene is possibly TRBD2 (6 bases). The CDR3 contains 14 residues. The V gene lost 3 bases and the J gene lost 13 bases, with 20 bases spanning the gap. In germline, CDR1 is SGHDT, CDR2 YYEEEE. The chain's CDR3 is CASSSGGGVTSQFF. The CDR3 DNA sequence: TGTGCCAGCAGCTCTGGGGGAGGAGTCACCTCCCAGTTCTTC. The whole variable domain, remainder taken from reference TRBV5-6 and TRBJ2-1, is DAGVTQSPTHLIKTRGQQVTLRCSPKSGHDTVSWYQQALGQGPQFIFQYYEEEERQRGNFPDRFSGHQFPNYSSELNVNALLLGDSALYLCASSSGGGVTSQFFGPGTRLTVL.

The rearrangement joins TRBV3-1 (or the pseudogene TRBV3-2) to TRBJ1-2; D not certain. Germline V gene data show CDR1 as LGHDT and CDR2 as YNNKEL (reference sequence). Trimming removed 1 base from V and 2 bases from J, with 8 bases in between. CDR3 length: 14 residues. In DNA, the CDR3 is TGTGCCAGCAGCCAAGCCTGGCAGAACTATGGCTACACCTTC. This codes for CASSQAWQNYGYTF.

The chain has TRBV7-6 and TRBJ2-1; 9 bases are shared with TRBD2. This CDR3 has 14 amino acids. V gave up 2 bases and J gave up 9 bases; unmatched junction bases: 5. CDR1 and CDR2 from the germline V gene are SGHVS and FNYEAQ. CDR3 loop: CASSLFLAGTEQFF. The CDR3 DNA reads as TGTGCCAGCAGCTTATTCCTAGCGGGGACTGAGCAGTTCTTC. The whole variable domain, remainder taken from reference TRBV7-6 and TRBJ2-1, is GAGVSQSPRYKVTKRGQDVALRCDPISGHVSLYWYRQALGQGPEFLTYFNYEAQQDKSGLPNDRFSAERPEGSISTLTIQRTEQRDSAMYRCASSLFLAGTEQFFGPGTRLTVL.

The chain employs TRBV30 and TRBJ1-2; 8 nucleotides match TRBD1. Germline V lookup: CDR1 GTSNPN, CDR2 SVGIG (reference sequence). V gave up 8 bases and J gave up 7 bases; unmatched junction bases: 9. The CDR3 totals 12 residues. CDR3 in DNA: TGTGCCGGCACAGGGGGGACGGGTGGCTACACCTTC. Encoded protein: CAGTGGTGGYTF. Full variable domain (rest looked up from reference TRBV30 and TRBJ1-2): SQTIHQWPATLVQPVGSPLSLECTVEGTSNPNLYWYRQAAGRGLQLLFYSVGIGQISSEVPQNLSASRPQDRQFILSSKKLLLSDSGFYLCAGTGGTGGYTFGSGTRLTVV.

The chain joins TRBV7-9 to TRBJ2-3, with D unclear. In germline, CDR1 is SEHNR, CDR2 FQNEAQ (reference sequence). Trimming cost V 8 bases and J 6 bases, with 15 bases left between them. The CDR3 covers 13 residues. This CDR3 reads CASLNYPQDTQYF. The CDR3 DNA is TGTGCCAGCCTGAACTATCCCCAGGATACGCAGTATTTT.

V is TRBV30 and J is TRBJ2-3; TRBD1 might be the D (6 bases). Per the germline V gene, CDR1 is GTSNPN and CDR2 is SVGIG (reference sequence). The CDR3 extends over 15 amino acids. With 4 bases removed from V and 1 base from J, the gap between germline ends came to 15 bases. CDR3 sequence reads: CAWTRGGSGTDTQYF. The CDR3 coding sequence is TGTGCCTGGACCCGAGGGGGTAGCGGCACAGATACGCAGTATTTT.

The chain carries TRBV2 and TRBJ1-5; D remains unclear. From germline, CDR1 is SNHLY and CDR2 FYNNEI. The CDR3 consists of 15 residues. V lost 5 bases and J lost 5, with 16 bases in between. In DNA form, the CDR3 reads TGTGCCAGCAGTCCGCCCAGGCCTGGCGATCAGCCCCAGCATTTT. This encodes CASSPPRPGDQPQHF. Full variable domain (missing parts from reference TRBV2 and TRBJ1-5): EPEVTQTPSHQVTQMGQEVILRCVPISNHLYFYWYRQILGQKVEFLVSFYNNEISEKSEIFDDQFSVERPDGSNFTLKIRSTKLEDSAMYFCASSPPRPGDQPQHFGDGTRLSIL.

The gene calls are TRBV5-6 and TRBJ1-5; perhaps TRBD1 as D (5 bases). The CDR3 is 15 residues long. The V gene's germline CDR1 is SGHDT and CDR2 YYEEEE. V was cut by 3 bases and J by 3 bases, with 13 bases left in between. In DNA form, the CDR3 reads TGTGCCAGCAGCTACGGGCAGGGCCTCAATCAGCCCCAGCATTTT. This sequence encodes CASSYGQGLNQPQHF.

The J gene is TRBJ1-3, the V gene TRBV9, with a weak D call TRBD1 (5 bases). This CDR3 has 14 residues. Germline lookup yields CDR1 SGDLS and CDR2 YYNGEE. V was pared by 0 bases and J by 4 bases, with 8 bases between. The CDR3 spells CASSVATGGNTIYF. As DNA, the CDR3 is TGTGCCAGCAGCGTAGCAACAGGCGGAAACACCATATATTTT.

The CDR3 reads CASSVAASGNTGELFF. The CDR3 nucleotides are TGTGCCAGCAGCGTAGCTGCTAGCGGAAACACCGGGGAGCTGTTTTTT. V and J are TRBV9 and TRBJ2-2; 7 bases are a match to TRBD2. The CDR3 length is 16 residues. V lost 0 bases and J lost 2; bases outside the gene matches: 4. The germline CDR1 and CDR2 sequences are SGDLS and YYNGEE.

The J gene is TRBJ1-1, the V gene TRBV18; a weak D match, TRBD1 (6 bases). CDR1 and CDR2 (germline): KGHSH, LQKENI. V was cut by 2 bases and J by 8 bases, with 12 bases left in between. CDR3 length: 13 amino acids. The CDR3 protein is CASSPELDREAFF. CDR3 in DNA: TGTGCCAGCTCACCAGAACTCGACAGGGAAGCTTTCTTT.

This clone is a singleton in its sample. The gene calls are TRBV16 and TRBJ2-3, with 7 bases aligning to TRBD1. There are 14 residues in the CDR3. Germline CDR1 is KGHSY and CDR2 is FQNENV. V lost 4 bases and J lost 6; bases outside the gene matches: 7. CDR3 DNA: TGTGCCAGCAGCCCGACAGGGTTGGGCGATACGCAGTATTTT. Protein sequence: CASSPTGLGDTQYF.